A single sample gave rise to the 19 T cell receptor beta chains below, sequenced in a study of cytotoxic CD8 clonotypes in ibrutinib-treated CLL. Generated by immunoSEQ multiplex PCR, the TCRdb table keeps only in-frame clones and is missing some. Here the sample spans hundreds of thousands of clones, roughly 71% being singletons. Sequenced here: PBMCs, sampled after 36 months of ibrutinib treatment. These receptor sequences come from a human donor with chronic lymphocytic leukemia.

The rearrangement links TRBV10-2 to TRBJ2-3, with D perhaps given as TRBD1 or TRBD2 (7 bases each). Germline V gene data show CDR1 as WSHSY and CDR2 as SAAADI. The CDR3 covers 16 residues. Between the trimmed V and J ends, which lost 4 bases and 6 bases, there was a span of 20 bases. The CDR3 sequence: CASSAQGGPALDTQYF. The CDR3 DNA reads TGCGCCAGCAGTGCCCAGGGGGGGCCCGCCTTGGATACGCAGTATTTT.

V and J are TRBV6-1 and TRBJ1-2, with D perhaps TRBD1 (5 bases). The V gene lost 4 bases and the J gene lost 4 bases, with 16 bases spanning the gap. The CDR3 contains 15 residues. Per germline, CDR1 MNHNS and CDR2 SASEGT. The CDR3 DNA is TGTGCCAGCAGTGGACAGACCCTTTTCTCCTATGGCTACACCTTC. Translation: CASSGQTLFSYGYTF.

This chain connects TRBV19 to TRBJ1-5; 9 bases align to TRBD1. The J segment lost 1 base and the V segment lost 7 bases, leaving 11 bases of the junction unmatched. The CDR3 totals 17 residues. Germline CDR1 and CDR2: LNHDA and SQIVND (reference sequence). CDR3 residues: CASISYRGRGSNQPQHF. CDR3 DNA sequence: TGTGCCAGTATTTCCTACAGGGGGCGAGGGAGCAATCAGCCCCAGCATTTT.

The chain carries TRBV2 and TRBJ2-5; TRBD1 agrees at 7 bases. Germline-derived CDR1 and CDR2 are SNHLY and FYNNEI. This CDR3 has 22 amino acids. The V segment lost 6 bases and the J segment 2 bases; nucleotides outside the gene matches: 30. The CDR3 protein is CASSRTKRGLTGRPQKQETQYF. The CDR3 DNA follows: TGTGCCAGCAGCAGGACGAAAAGGGGGCTGACCGGACGACCGCAAAAGCAAGAGACCCAGTACTTC.

The chain carries TRBV29-1 and TRBJ2-3; 8 bases agree with TRBD2. This CDR3 spans 15 amino acids. The ends lost 4 bases at V and 5 bases at J; junction bases unmatched: 11. CDR1 and CDR2 from the germline V gene are SQVTM and ANQGSEA. In DNA form, the CDR3 reads TGCAGCGTTGGGGTTAGCGGGGTGTTAAGAGATACGCAGTATTTT. As protein: CSVGVSGVLRDTQYF.

The V gene is TRBV12-2, the J gene TRBJ2-7; the listed D gene, TRBD1, was not tested against the DNA. TRBV12-2 is a recognized pseudogene. The CDR3 loop spans 15 amino acids. CDR3 in DNA: TGTGCAAGTCGCTTTGTGAGACAGGGGATCTACGAGCAGTACTTC. Its translation: CASRFVRQGIYEQYF.

The CDR3 spells CASSRQTYQETQYF. CDR3 nucleotides: TGTGCCAGCTCACGACAAACTTACCAAGAGACCCAGTACTTC. The chain is built from TRBV18 and TRBJ2-5; D gene uncertain. The CDR3 has 14 amino acids. In germline, CDR1 is KGHSH, CDR2 LQKENI. V was trimmed by 4 bases and J by 0 bases, leaving 9 bases between them.

The rearrangement links TRBV9 to TRBJ2-2; D ambiguous. This CDR3 comprises 15 residues. Germline lookup yields CDR1 SGDLS and CDR2 YYNGEE. V lost 1 base and J lost 2, with 9 bases in between. CDR3 nucleotides: TGTGCCAGCAGCGTACACACCCCCAACACCGGGGAGCTGTTTTTT. Its protein product is CASSVHTPNTGELFF.

This clone was detected only a few times. Other DNA sequences in this specimen translate into the identical CDR3. The CDR3 loop reads CSVGNTEAFF. The CDR3 nucleotides are TGCAGCGTAGGGAACACTGAAGCTTTCTTT. The genes are TRBV29-1 and TRBJ1-1, with D unclear. Germline CDR1 and CDR2: SQVTM and ANQGSEA. This CDR3 contains 10 residues. Trimming cost V 6 bases and J 1 base, with 3 bases left between them.

The chain has TRBV11-3 and TRBJ2-3, with 14 bases fitting TRBD2. Germline-derived CDR1 and CDR2 are SGHNT and YENEEA. V trimming: 5 bases; J trimming: 6 bases; junction bases outside the gene matches: 13. The CDR3 has 18 amino acids. This CDR3 is CASSPRFGLAGGGDTQYF. The CDR3 coding sequence is TGTGCCAGCAGCCCGCGGTTTGGACTAGCGGGAGGAGGTGATACGCAGTATTTT.

A word on this clone: One junction end disagrees with the germline gene, perhaps due to a read error. The chain recombines TRBV15 with TRBJ2-7; 11 bases fit TRBD2. Per germline, CDR1 LNHNV and CDR2 YYDKDF (reference sequence). This CDR3 has 13 residues. The CDR3 reads CVTSGRYSQALNF. The CDR3 coding sequence is TGTGTAACTAGCGGGAGATATTCCCAGGCTTTGAACTTC.

The CDR3 reads CASSRFSGVDTYNEQFF. CDR3 DNA sequence: TGTGCCAGCAGCCGGTTTAGCGGGGTTGATACCTACAATGAGCAGTTCTTC. The gene calls are TRBV14 and TRBJ2-1; 8 bases align to TRBD2. CDR3 length: 17 amino acids. V trimming: 4 bases; J trimming: 2 bases; junction bases outside the gene matches: 10. Germline CDR1 and CDR2: SGHDN and FVKESK.

This clone showed up just a few times. The V call is TRBV11-2, the J call TRBJ1-2; 8 nucleotides match TRBD1. Germline loops: CDR1 SGHAT, CDR2 FQNNGV. The CDR3 runs to 15 residues. V lost 5 bases and J lost 3; bases outside the gene matches: 8. The CDR3 loop reads CASSDPSGGHYGYTF. For the CDR3, the DNA is TGTGCCAGCAGCGACCCCTCAGGGGGCCACTATGGCTACACCTTC.

The rearrangement uses TRBV5-6 and TRBJ2-7; 9 bases map to TRBD2. The CDR3 loop spans 13 amino acids. The V gene's germline CDR1 is SGHDT and CDR2 YYEEEE. With 4 bases clipped from V and 5 bases from J, the junction kept 4 bases outside the gene matches. CDR3 in amino acids: CASSLGLAHEQYF. The CDR3 DNA is TGTGCCAGCAGCCTGGGACTAGCCCACGAGCAGTACTTC.

This chain connects TRBV18 to TRBJ2-7, with 9 bases aligning to TRBD2. The V gene end was trimmed by 1 base and the J gene end by 4 bases; junction bases not matched to a gene: 8. The CDR3 consists of 16 residues. Germline lookup yields CDR1 KGHSH and CDR2 LQKENI. CDR3: CASSPRLLAGLYEQYF. For the CDR3, the DNA is TGTGCCAGCTCACCACGCTTGCTAGCGGGACTTTACGAGCAGTACTTC.

The sample holds a few counts of this clone. The rearrangement uses TRBV20-1 and TRBJ1-1, with D hard to call. CDR3 length: 11 residues. Germline V gene sequence: CDR1 DFQATT, CDR2 SNEGSKA (reference sequence). The ends were cut back, 7 bases at V and 0 bases at J, with 6 bases in the middle. The CDR3 DNA follows: TGCAGTGTGGTAGTGAACACTGAAGCTTTCTTT. This gives the protein CSVVVNTEAFF.

The rearrangement uses TRBV6-4 and TRBJ2-7; 9 bases agree with TRBD2. The V segment lost 5 bases and the J segment 7 bases; nucleotides outside the gene matches: 3. CDR1 and CDR2 (germline): MRHNA, SNTAGT. This CDR3 contains 12 residues. The CDR3 protein is CASSNLAGEQYF. For the CDR3, the DNA is TGTGCCAGCAGTAATCTAGCGGGGGAGCAGTACTTC.

The rearrangement links TRBV6-4 to TRBJ2-3; possible D gene TRBD1, 6 bases. The V end was cut by 5 bases, the J end by 6 bases, with 15 bases between. CDR3 size: 14 residues. In germline, CDR1 is MRHNA, CDR2 SNTAGT. This CDR3 reads CASSLQGLADTQYF. In DNA, the CDR3 is TGTGCCAGCAGTCTACAGGGATTAGCGGATACGCAGTATTTT.

V is TRBV28 and J is TRBJ1-6; D ambiguous. The V and J ends lost 6 bases and 7 bases respectively, with 13 bases between them. The germline gives CDR1 MDHEN, CDR2 SYDVKM. This CDR3 contains 14 residues. In DNA, the CDR3 is TGTGCCAGCAGCTCTGTAGGCCACAATTCACCCCTCCACTTT. It specifies CASSSVGHNSPLHF.